The entry below gives a single T cell receptor (beta chain) sequence along with its context. As handled by the study authors: Estimation of nucleated cell counts was performed using reference gene primer amplification. Sequencing used immunoSEQ multiplex PCR; TCRdb keeps in-frame clones, though not all of them. From that table come the V and J calls and clone size; the DNA was used to work out D and trimming. The sample lists approximately 74,000 clones; approximately 89% were seen once. The data were taken from a study of blood T cell repertoires in COVID-19. Turning to the study itself: COVID-19 samples collected from the United States, Italy and Spain covered acute and convalescent phases. The cDNA or gDNA used as material had been derived from T cells, B-cell-depleted T cells, or PBMCs.

This CDR3 comprises 14 residues. After removal of 3 bases from V and 4 bases from J, the junction contained 3 bases not matched to a gene. CDR1 and CDR2 (germline): LGHDT, YNNKEL (reference sequence). This chain links TRBV3-1 (or the pseudogene TRBV3-2) with TRBJ1-1; 9 bases map to TRBD1. Sequencing was carried out using peripheral blood. This receptor was identified in a woman in her sixties or seventies with active COVID-19. The CDR3 sequence: CASSQDRGGTEAFF. The DNA of the CDR3 is TGTGCCAGCAGCCAGGACAGGGGTGGCACTGAAGCTTTCTTT.